The rows below give T cell receptor beta chains drawn from one sample of a study of blood T cell repertoires in COVID-19. Clones were read by immunoSEQ multiplex PCR, and TCRdb kept only the in-frame ones, dropping some. The table shows around 100,000 clones, with roughly four fifths occurring only once. The material sequenced was peripheral blood. The source of these receptors is a man in his sixties or seventies with acute or convalescent COVID-19. The CDR3 runs from the conserved cysteine through the conserved F or W. Fields, in order: clone size, D gene, J gene, V gene, CDR3 protein, CDR3 DNA. The D gene is left open where the match is weak. A clone size is listed for some rows: how often the clone was seen (once, few, many), or a class if it is expanded.

>NA|NA|TRBJ1-1|TRBV5-4
CASSLGEQGGVAFF
TGTGCCAGCAGCTTAGGAGAACAAGGGGGTGTGGCTTTCTTT
>NA|NA|TRBJ2-4|TRBV19
CASSIGRQLLKNIQYF
TGTGCCAGTAGTATAGGGCGACAGTTGCTCAAAAACATTCAGTACTTC
>NA|NA|TRBJ1-6|TRBV28
CASSLRSPPPLHF
TGTGCCAGCAGTTTACGGTCGCCGCCACCCCTCCACTTT
>NA|NA|TRBJ1-5|TRBV15
CATSRENGNSNQPQHF
TGTGCCACCAGCAGAGAAAACGGGAATAGCAATCAGCCCCAGCATTTT
>NA|NA|TRBJ1-2|TRBV12-3/TRBV12-4
CASTPAGVGGYTF
TGTGCCAGCACCCCAGCGGGGGTAGGGGGCTACACCTTC
>NA|NA|TRBJ2-2|TRBV6-6
CASSYSEGGTGELFF
TGTGCCAGCAGTTATAGCGAAGGCGGCACCGGGGAGCTGTTTTTT
>NA|TRBD1|TRBJ2-1|TRBV30
CAWQTGGEQFF
TGTGCCTGGCAAACAGGGGGTGAGCAGTTCTTC
>once|NA|TRBJ1-2|TRBV2
CASIPHGGGGYTF
TGTGCCAGCATCCCTCACGGGGGGGGTGGCTACACCTTC
>NA|NA|TRBJ2-2|TRBV10-3
CAISNIQGTTGELFF
TGTGCCATCAGTAATATACAGGGAACCACCGGGGAGCTGTTTTTT
>NA|TRBD1|TRBJ1-1|TRBV11-2
CASSLVRGTGEAFF
TGTGCCAGCAGCTTAGTGCGGGGGACAGGTGAAGCTTTCTTT
>NA|TRBD1|TRBJ2-2|TRBV11-2
CASTQRTGSNTGELFF
TGTGCCAGCACCCAACGGACAGGGTCAAACACCGGGGAGCTGTTTTTT
>NA|TRBD1|TRBJ1-4|TRBV15
CATSSLALDRARGEKLFF
TGTGCCACCAGCAGTTTAGCGTTGGACAGGGCAAGAGGTGAAAAACTGTTTTTT
>NA|TRBD1|TRBJ1-2|TRBV6-6
CASRGTDRYGYTF
TGTGCCAGCAGAGGGACAGACCGCTATGGCTACACCTTC
>NA|NA|TRBJ2-7|TRBV4-2
CASSQVGGYEQYF
TGTGCCAGCAGCCAAGTAGGAGGCTACGAGCAGTACTTC
>once|NA|TRBJ1-6|TRBV11-1
CASSLVRVSDSPLHF
TGTGCCAGCAGCTTAGTACGGGTCAGCGATTCACCCCTCCACTTT
>NA|TRBD2|TRBJ2-7|TRBV11-2
CASILGSGGSSYEQYF
TGTGCCAGCATCCTTGGAAGCGGGGGGAGCTCCTACGAGCAGTACTTC
>NA|TRBD2|TRBJ2-2|TRBV9
CASSGLAGEVTGELFF
TGTGCCAGCAGCGGGCTAGCGGGGGAGGTCACCGGGGAGCTGTTTTTT
>NA|NA|TRBJ1-1|TRBV28
CASTRPPTVWAFF
TGTGCCAGCACCCGCCCCCCGACAGTGTGGGCTTTCTTT
>NA|TRBD1|TRBJ1-2|TRBV5-1
CASSWTGTESTYTF
TGCGCCAGCAGCTGGACCGGGACAGAGTCTACCTACACCTTC
>NA|TRBD1|TRBJ2-1|TRBV28
CASSFRGTGRNNEQFF
TGTGCCAGCAGTTTTCGGGGGACAGGGCGAAACAATGAGCAGTTCTTC
>NA|NA|TRBJ2-7|TRBV28
CASSPPGHQTYEQYF
TGTGCCAGCAGTCCCCCGGGACACCAGACCTACGAGCAGTACTTC
>NA|NA|TRBJ1-4|TRBV18
CASSPSQGNEKLFF
TGTGCCAGCTCCCCGAGTCAGGGGAATGAAAAACTGTTTTTT
>NA|NA|TRBJ2-7|TRBV28
CASSPPGLPYEQYF
TGTGCCAGCAGCCCTCCCGGACTGCCCTACGAGCAGTACTTC
>NA|NA|TRBJ1-6|TRBV28
CASRSTGSSPLHF
TGTGCCAGCAGGTCCACAGGGTCCTCACCCCTCCACTTT
>once|NA|TRBJ2-7|TRBV6-1
CASSEYGRVGEQYF
TGTGCCAGCAGTGAATATGGCAGGGTAGGCGAGCAGTACTTC
>NA|TRBD1|TRBJ2-7|TRBV29-1
CSVDRGTGDYEQYF
TGCAGCGTGGACAGGGGTACCGGGGACTACGAGCAGTACTTC
>NA|TRBD1|TRBJ1-1|TRBV2
CASSVTGITEAFF
TGTGCCAGCAGTGTGACAGGGATCACTGAAGCTTTCTTT
>once|TRBD2|TRBJ2-3|TRBV10-2
CTTGTSGVRRLDTQYF
TGCACGACCGGGACTAGCGGGGTACGGAGGTTAGATACGCAGTATTTT
>NA|NA|TRBJ1-2|TRBV10-2
CASSQAERGRGYTF
TGCGCCAGCAGTCAGGCAGAACGGGGTCGGGGCTACACCTTC
>NA|NA|TRBJ1-4|TRBV6-5
CASSFAGENEKLFF
TGTGCCAGCAGTTTCGCAGGCGAGAATGAAAAACTGTTTTTT
>NA|TRBD2|TRBJ2-1|TRBV5-6
CASSLVLAGNEQFF
TGTGCCAGCAGCTTGGTTCTAGCGGGCAATGAGCAGTTCTTC
>NA|NA|TRBJ2-7|TRBV27
CASTHTPSGIYEQYF
TGTGCCAGCACCCATACCCCCTCGGGGATATACGAGCAGTACTTC
>once|NA|TRBJ2-1|TRBV5-1
CASSQDSPYNEQFF
TGCGCCAGCAGCCAGGACAGTCCCTACAATGAGCAGTTCTTC
>NA|NA|TRBJ1-3|TRBV3-1/TRBV3-2
CASSHAGAARSTIYF
TGTGCCAGCAGCCATGCGGGCGCCGCCCGAAGCACCATATATTTT
>once|NA|TRBJ1-1|TRBV9
CASSGGRGDTEAFF
TGTGCCAGCAGCGGAGGTCGGGGGGACACTGAAGCTTTCTTT
>NA|TRBD2|TRBJ2-5|TRBV4-1
CASSPGTSKETQYF
TGCGCCAGCAGCCCCGGGACTAGCAAAGAGACCCAGTACTTC
>NA|TRBD1|TRBJ2-5|TRBV2
CASSDRAETQYF
TGTGCCAGCAGCGACAGGGCTGAGACCCAGTACTTC
>NA|NA|TRBJ1-2|TRBV28
CASSLSGGLYGYTF
TGTGCCAGCAGTTTATCCGGAGGGCTATATGGCTACACCTTC
>NA|NA|TRBJ2-7|TRBV6-5
CASRWTIWEQYF
TGTGCCAGCAGATGGACTATCTGGGAGCAGTACTTC
>NA|NA|TRBJ2-3|TRBV15
CATSRVRDTQYF
TGTGCCACCAGCAGAGTCAGGGATACGCAGTATTTT
>NA|NA|TRBJ1-1|TRBV12-3/TRBV12-4
CASGPSMNTEAFF
TGTGCCAGCGGGCCGTCTATGAACACTGAAGCTTTCTTT
>once|NA|TRBJ2-7|TRBV27
CASSLSGGNYEQYF
TGTGCCAGCAGTTTGAGTGGGGGGAACTACGAGCAGTACTTC
>NA|NA|TRBJ2-5|TRBV15
CATSRAPGNNQETQYF
TGTGCCACCAGCAGAGCCCCGGGAAACAATCAAGAGACCCAGTACTTC
>NA|TRBD1|TRBJ1-2|TRBV28
CASSSRGEGRGHTF
TGTGCCAGCAGTTCCCGGGGGGAGGGCAGGGGGCACACCTTC
>NA|TRBD1|TRBJ2-1|TRBV18
CASSTGTGVAEQFF
TGTGCCAGCTCTACCGGGACAGGGGTAGCTGAGCAGTTCTTC
>NA|TRBD1|TRBJ2-3|TRBV19
CASSIVAGTGGADTQYF
TGTGCCAGTAGTATAGTTGCCGGGACAGGGGGGGCAGATACGCAGTATTTT
>few|TRBD2|TRBJ2-7|TRBV28
CASSIPYSGISHEQYF
TGTGCCAGCAGTATTCCCTATAGCGGGATCTCCCACGAGCAGTACTTC
>NA|NA|TRBJ1-4|TRBV28
CASAGDVEKLFF
TGTGCCAGCGCCGGGGATGTGGAAAAACTGTTTTTT
>NA|NA|TRBJ1-5|TRBV5-8
CASSLNPGIGQPQHF
TGTGCCAGCAGCTTGAATCCGGGAATAGGTCAGCCCCAGCATTTT
>NA|NA|TRBJ2-2|TRBV18
CASSPGTGLPGELFF
TGTGCCAGCTCACCTGGAACAGGGTTGCCCGGGGAGCTGTTTTTT
>NA|NA|TRBJ2-1|TRBV19
CASSSTGLRNEQFF
TGTGCCAGTAGTTCGACGGGACTCCGGAATGAGCAGTTCTTC
>few|TRBD1|TRBJ2-7|TRBV2
CASSDPAGGRYEQYF
TGTGCCAGCAGTGACCCGGCAGGGGGTCGATACGAGCAGTACTTC
>NA|TRBD1|TRBJ2-5|TRBV19
CASSSGQGASPRETQYF
TGTGCCAGTAGTTCAGGACAGGGGGCGTCCCCGCGAGAGACCCAGTACTTC
>NA|NA|TRBJ1-1|TRBV28
CATQRRDEAFF
TGTGCCACTCAACGTCGGGATGAAGCTTTCTTT
>NA|NA|TRBJ2-6|TRBV7-2
CASSLIRESASGANVLTF
TGTGCCAGCAGCTTAATCAGGGAATCGGCGTCTGGGGCCAACGTCCTGACTTTC
>NA|NA|TRBJ2-1|TRBV19
CASRWGRNEQFF
TGTGCCAGTAGGTGGGGCCGGAATGAGCAGTTCTTC
>NA|NA|TRBJ2-7|TRBV5-1
CASSLDASPNEQYF
TGCGCCAGCAGCTTGGATGCTAGCCCCAACGAGCAGTACTTC
>NA|TRBD2|TRBJ2-1|TRBV18
CASSPQPGRANEQFF
TGTGCCAGCTCACCACAGCCCGGGAGGGCGAATGAGCAGTTCTTC
>NA|NA|TRBJ1-2|TRBV27
CASSPGQDYGYTF
TGTGCCAGCAGTCCAGGGCAGGACTATGGCTACACCTTC